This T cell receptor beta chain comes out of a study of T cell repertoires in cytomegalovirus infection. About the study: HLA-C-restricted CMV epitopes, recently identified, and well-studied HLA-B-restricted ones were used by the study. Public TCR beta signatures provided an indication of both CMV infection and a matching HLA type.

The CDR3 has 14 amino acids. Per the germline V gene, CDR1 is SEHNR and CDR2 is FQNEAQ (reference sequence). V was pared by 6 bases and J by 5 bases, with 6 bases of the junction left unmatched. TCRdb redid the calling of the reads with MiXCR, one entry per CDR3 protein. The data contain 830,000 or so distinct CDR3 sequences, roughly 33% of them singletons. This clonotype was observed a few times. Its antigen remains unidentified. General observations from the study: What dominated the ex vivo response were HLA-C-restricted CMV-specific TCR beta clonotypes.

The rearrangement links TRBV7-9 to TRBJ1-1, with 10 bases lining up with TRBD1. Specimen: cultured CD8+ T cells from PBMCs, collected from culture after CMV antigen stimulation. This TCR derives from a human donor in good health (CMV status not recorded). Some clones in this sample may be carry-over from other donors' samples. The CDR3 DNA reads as TGTGCCAGCAGGGGCGACAGGGGGCTTACTGAAGCTTTCTTT. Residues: CASRGDRGLTEAFF.